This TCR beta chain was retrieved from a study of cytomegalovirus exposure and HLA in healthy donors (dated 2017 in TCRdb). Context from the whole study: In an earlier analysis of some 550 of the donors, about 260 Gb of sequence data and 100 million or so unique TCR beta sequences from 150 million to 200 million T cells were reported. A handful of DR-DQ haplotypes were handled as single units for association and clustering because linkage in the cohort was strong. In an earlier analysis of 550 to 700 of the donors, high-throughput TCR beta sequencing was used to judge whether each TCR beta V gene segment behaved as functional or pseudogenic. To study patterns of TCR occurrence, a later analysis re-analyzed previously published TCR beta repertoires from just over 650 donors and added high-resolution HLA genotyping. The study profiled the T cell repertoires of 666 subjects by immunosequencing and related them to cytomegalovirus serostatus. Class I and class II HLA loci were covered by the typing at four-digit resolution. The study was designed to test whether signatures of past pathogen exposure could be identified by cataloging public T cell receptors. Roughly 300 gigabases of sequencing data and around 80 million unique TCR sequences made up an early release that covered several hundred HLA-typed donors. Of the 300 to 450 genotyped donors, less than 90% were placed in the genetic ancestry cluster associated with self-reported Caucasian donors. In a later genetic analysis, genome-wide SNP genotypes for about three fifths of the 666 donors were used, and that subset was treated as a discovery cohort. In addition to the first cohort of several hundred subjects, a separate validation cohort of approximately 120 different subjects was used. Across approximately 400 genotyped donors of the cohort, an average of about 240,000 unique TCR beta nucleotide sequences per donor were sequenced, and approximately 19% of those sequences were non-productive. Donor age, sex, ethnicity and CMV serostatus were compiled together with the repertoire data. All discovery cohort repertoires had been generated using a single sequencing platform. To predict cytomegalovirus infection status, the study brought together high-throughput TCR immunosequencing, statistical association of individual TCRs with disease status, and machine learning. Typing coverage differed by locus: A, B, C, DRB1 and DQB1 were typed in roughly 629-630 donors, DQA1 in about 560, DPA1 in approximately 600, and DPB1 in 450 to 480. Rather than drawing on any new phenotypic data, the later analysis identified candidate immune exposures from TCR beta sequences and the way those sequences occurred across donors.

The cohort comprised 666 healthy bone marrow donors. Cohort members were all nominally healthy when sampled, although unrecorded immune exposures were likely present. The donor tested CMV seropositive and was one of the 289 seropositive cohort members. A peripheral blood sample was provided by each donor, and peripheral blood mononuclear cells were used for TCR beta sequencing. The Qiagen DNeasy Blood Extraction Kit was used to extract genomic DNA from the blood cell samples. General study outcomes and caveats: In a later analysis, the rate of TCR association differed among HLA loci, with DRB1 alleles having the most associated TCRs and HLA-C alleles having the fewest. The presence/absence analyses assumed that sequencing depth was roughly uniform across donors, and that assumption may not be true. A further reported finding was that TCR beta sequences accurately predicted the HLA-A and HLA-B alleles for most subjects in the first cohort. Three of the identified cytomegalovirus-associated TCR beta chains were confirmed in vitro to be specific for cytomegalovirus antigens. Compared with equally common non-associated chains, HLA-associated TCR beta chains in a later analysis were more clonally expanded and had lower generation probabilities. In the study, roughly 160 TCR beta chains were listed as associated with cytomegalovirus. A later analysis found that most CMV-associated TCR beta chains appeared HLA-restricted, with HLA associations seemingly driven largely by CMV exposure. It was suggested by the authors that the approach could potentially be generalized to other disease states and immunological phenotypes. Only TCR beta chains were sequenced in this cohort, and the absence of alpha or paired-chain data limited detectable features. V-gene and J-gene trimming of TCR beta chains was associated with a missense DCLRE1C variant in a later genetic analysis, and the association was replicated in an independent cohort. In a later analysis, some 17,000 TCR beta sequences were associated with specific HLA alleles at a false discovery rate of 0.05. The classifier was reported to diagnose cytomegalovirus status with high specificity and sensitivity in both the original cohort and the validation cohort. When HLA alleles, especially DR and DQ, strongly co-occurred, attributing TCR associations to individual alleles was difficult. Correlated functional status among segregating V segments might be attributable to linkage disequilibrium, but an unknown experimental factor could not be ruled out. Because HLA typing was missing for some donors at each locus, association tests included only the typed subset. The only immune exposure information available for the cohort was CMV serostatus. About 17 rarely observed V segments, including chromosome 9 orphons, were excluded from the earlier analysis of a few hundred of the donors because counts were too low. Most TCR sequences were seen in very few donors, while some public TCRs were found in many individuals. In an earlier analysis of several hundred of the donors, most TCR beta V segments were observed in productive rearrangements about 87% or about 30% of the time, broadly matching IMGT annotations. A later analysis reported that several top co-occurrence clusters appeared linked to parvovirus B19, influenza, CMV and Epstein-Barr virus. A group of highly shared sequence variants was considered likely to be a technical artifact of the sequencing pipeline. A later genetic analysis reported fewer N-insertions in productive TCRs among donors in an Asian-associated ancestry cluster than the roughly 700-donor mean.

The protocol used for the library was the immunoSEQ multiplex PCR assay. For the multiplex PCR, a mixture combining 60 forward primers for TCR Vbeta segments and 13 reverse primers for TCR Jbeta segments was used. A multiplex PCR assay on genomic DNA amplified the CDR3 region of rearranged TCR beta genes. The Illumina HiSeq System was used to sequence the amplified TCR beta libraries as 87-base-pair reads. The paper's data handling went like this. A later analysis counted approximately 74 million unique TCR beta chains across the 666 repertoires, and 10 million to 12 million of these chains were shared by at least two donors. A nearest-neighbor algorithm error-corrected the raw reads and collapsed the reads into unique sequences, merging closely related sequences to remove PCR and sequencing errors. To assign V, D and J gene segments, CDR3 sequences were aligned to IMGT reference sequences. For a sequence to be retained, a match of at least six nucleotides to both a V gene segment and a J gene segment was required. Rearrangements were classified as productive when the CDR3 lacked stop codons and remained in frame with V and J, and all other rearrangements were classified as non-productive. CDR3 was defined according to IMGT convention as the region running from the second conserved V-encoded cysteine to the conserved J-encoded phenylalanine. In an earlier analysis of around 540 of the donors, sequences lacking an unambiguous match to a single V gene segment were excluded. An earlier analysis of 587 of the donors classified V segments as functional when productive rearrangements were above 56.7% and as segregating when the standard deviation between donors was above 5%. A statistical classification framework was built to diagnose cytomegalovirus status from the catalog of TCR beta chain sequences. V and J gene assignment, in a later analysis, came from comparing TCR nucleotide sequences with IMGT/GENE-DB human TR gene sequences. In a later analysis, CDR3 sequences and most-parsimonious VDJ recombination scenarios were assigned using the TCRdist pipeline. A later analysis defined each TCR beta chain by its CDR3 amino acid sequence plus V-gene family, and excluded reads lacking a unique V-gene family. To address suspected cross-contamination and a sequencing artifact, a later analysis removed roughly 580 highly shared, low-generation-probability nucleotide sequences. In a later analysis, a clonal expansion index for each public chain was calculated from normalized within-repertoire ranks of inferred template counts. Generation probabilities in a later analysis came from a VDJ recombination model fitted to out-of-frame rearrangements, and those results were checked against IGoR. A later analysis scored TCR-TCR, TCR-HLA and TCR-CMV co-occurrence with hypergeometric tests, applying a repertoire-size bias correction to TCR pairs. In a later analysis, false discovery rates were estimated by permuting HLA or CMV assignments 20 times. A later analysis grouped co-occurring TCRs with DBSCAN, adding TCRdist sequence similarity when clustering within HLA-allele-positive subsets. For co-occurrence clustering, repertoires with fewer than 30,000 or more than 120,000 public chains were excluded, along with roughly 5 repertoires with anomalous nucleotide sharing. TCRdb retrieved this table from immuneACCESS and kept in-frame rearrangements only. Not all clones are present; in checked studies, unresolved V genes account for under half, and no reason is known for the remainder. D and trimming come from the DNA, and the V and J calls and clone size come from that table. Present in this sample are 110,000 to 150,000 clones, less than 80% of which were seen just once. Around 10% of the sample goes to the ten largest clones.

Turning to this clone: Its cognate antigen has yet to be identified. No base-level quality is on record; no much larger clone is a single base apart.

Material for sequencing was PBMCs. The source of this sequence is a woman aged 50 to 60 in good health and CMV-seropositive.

This receptor carries the CDR3 CASRTSGGTYTGELFF. Here is the DNA: TGTGCCAGCAGGACTAGCGGGGGGACTTACACCGGGGAGCTGTTTTTT. The V and J segments used are TRBV2 and TRBJ2-2, with TRBD2 matching 13 junction bases. The CDR3 covers 16 residues, taking in both the cysteine and the phenylalanine. The entry retains the CDR3 DNA only, 48 bases that are in frame from base 1. The CDR1 and CDR2 encoded by the germline V gene are SNHLY and FYNNEI. The germline V and J ends show losses of 6 bases and 3 bases respectively, and no gene match explains 4 bases of the junction.